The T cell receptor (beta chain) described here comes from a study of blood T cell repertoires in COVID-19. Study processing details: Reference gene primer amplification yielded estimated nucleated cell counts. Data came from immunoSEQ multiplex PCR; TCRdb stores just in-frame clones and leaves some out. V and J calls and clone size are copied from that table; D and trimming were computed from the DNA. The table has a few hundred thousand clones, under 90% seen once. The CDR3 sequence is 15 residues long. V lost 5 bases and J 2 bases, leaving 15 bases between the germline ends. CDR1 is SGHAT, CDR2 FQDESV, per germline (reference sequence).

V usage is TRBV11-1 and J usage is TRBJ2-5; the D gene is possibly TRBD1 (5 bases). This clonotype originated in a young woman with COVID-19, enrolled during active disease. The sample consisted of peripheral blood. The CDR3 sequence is CASSPQAGSQETQYF. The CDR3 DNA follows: TGTGCCAGCAGCCCGCAGGCAGGGTCTCAAGAGACCCAGTACTTC.